The clone carrying this TCR beta chain was picked up one time. The antigen remains unidentified. The data derive from a study of shared clonotypes between healthy human individuals. Study details: The people who gave samples were two women and a few men aged 18 to 49.

Study results and limitations: Among donors, clonotype sharing was expected to be affected by sequencing depth. Enrolling few donors narrowed the genetic and exposure-history diversity that was represented.

In the naive CD8 group, cells lacked CD45RO and were positively selected for CCR7, so terminally differentiated effector memory CD45RA+ cells were left out. DNA at around 190 ng, 25,000 to 30,000 T cell genomes, went into sorted-subset replicate PCRs. The repertoire was sequenced with immunoSEQ multiplex PCR; TCRdb's copy has only in-frame clones and lacks some. The sample contains 2 million to 2.5 million clones, 85% to 95% of which appear only once. The CDR3 extends over 15 amino acids. Trimming pared 1 base from V and 2 bases from J, leaving 9 bases between. CDR1 and CDR2 (germline): SEHNR, FQNEAQ (reference sequence).

The chain couples TRBV7-9 to TRBJ2-1; D might be TRBD1 (5 bases). The TCR originated in a man aged 18 to 30 in good health. Some clones in this sample may be carry-over from other donors' samples. Sequencing was performed on naive CD8+ T cells from PBMCs. CDR3 bases: TGTGCCAGCAGCTTAGGACAGTTTCCCTACAATGAGCAGTTCTTC. Translation gives CASSLGQFPYNEQFF.